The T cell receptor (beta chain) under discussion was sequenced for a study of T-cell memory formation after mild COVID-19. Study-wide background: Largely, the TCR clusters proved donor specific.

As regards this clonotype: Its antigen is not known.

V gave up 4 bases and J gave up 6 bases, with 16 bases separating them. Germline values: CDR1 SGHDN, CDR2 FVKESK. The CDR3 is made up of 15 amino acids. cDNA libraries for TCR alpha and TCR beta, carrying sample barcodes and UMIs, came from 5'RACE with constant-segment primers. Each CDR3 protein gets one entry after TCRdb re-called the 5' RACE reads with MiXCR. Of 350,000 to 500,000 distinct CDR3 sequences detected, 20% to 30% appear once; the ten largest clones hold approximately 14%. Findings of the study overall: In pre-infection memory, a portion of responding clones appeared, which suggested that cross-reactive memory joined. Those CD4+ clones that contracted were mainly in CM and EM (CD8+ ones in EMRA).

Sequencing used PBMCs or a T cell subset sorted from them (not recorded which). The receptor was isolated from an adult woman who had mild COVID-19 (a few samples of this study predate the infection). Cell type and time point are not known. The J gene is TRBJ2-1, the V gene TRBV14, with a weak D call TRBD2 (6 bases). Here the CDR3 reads CASSPQAGLRNEQFF. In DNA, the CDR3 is TGTGCCAGCAGCCCACAGGCGGGGCTTCGCAATGAGCAGTTCTTC.